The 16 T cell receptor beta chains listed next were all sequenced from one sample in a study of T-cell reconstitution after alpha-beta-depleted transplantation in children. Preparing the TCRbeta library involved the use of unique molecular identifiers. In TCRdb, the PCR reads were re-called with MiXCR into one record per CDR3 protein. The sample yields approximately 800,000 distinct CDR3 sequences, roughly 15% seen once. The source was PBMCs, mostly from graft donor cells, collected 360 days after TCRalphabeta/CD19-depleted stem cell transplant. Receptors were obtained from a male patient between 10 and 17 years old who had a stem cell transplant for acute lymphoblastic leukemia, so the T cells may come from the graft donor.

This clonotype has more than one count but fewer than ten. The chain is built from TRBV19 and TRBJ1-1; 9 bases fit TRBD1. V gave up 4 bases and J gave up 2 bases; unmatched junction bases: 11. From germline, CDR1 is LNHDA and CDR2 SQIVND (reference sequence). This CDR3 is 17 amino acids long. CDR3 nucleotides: TGTGCCAGTAGTACCGGGACAGGGAGGTTAGGAAACACTGAAGCTTTCTTT. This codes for CASSTGTGRLGNTEAFF.

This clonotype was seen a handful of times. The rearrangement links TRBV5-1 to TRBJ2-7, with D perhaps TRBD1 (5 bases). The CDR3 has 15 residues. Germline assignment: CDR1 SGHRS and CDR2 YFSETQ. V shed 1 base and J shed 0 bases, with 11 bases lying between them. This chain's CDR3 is CASSLFVDSSYEQYF. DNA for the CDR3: TGCGCCAGCAGCTTGTTCGTCGACAGCTCCTACGAGCAGTACTTC.

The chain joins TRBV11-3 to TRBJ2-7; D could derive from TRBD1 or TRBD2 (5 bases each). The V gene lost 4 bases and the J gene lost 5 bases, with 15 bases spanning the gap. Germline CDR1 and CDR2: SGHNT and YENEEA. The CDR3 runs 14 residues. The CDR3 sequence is CASSSFESGHEQYF. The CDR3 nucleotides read TGTGCCAGCAGCTCCTTTGAGTCGGGGCACGAGCAGTACTTC.

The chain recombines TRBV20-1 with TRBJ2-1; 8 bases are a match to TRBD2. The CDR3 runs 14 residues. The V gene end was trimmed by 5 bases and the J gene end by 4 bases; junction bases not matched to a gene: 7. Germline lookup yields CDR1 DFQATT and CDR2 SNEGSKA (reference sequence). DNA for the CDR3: TGCAGTGCTGAAACTAGCGGCGATTACAATGAGCAGTTCTTC. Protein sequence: CSAETSGDYNEQFF.

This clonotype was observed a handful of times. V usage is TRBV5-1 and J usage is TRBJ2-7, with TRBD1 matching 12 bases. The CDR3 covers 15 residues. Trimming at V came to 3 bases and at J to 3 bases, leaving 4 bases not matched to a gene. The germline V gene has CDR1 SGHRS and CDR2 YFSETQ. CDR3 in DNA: TGCGCCAGCAGCTCGGGACAGGGGGCGGTCTACGAGCAGTACTTC. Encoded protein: CASSSGQGAVYEQYF. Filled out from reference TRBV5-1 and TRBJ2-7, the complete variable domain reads KAGVTQTPRYLIKTRGQQVTLSCSPISGHRSVSWYQQTPGQGLQFLFEYFSETQRNKGNFPGRFSGRQFSNSRSEMNVSTLELGDSALYLCASSSGQGAVYEQYFGPGTRLTVT.

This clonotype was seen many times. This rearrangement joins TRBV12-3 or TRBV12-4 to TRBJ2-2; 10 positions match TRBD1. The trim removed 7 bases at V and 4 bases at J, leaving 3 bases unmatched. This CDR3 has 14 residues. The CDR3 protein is CASTRDRGTGELFF. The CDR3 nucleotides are TGTGCCAGCACCCGGGACAGGGGCACCGGGGAGCTGTTTTTT.

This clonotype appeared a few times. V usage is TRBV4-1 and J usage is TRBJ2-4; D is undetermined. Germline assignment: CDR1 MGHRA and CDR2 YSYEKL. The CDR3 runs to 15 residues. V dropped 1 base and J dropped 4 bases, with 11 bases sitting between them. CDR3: CASSQVGQKKNIQYF. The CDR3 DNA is TGCGCCAGCAGCCAAGTCGGGCAGAAGAAAAACATTCAGTACTTC.

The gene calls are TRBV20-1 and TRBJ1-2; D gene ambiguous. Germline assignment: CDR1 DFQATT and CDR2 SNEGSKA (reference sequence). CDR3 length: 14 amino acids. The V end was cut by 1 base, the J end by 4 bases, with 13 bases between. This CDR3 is CSARVPISSYGYTF. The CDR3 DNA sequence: TGCAGTGCTAGAGTCCCGATATCCAGCTATGGCTACACCTTC.

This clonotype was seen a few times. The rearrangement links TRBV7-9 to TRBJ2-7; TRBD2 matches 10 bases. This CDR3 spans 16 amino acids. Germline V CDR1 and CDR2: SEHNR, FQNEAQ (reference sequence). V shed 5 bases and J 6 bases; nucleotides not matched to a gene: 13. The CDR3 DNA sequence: TGTGCCAGCAGCCTCCGGTCAGAGCGGGAGGGAAGCGAGCAGTACTTC. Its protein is CASSLRSEREGSEQYF.

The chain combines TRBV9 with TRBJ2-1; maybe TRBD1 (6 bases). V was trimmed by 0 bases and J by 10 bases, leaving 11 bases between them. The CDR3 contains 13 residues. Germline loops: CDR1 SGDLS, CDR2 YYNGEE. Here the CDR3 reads CASSVGGRQEQFF. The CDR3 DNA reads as TGTGCCAGCAGCGTAGGGGGGCGGCAAGAGCAGTTCTTC.

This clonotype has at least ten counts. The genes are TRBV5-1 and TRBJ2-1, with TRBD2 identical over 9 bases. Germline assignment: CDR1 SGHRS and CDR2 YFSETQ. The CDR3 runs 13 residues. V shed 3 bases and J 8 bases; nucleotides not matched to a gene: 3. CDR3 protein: CASSSGLAHEQFF. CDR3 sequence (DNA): TGCGCCAGCAGCTCGGGACTAGCCCATGAGCAGTTCTTC.

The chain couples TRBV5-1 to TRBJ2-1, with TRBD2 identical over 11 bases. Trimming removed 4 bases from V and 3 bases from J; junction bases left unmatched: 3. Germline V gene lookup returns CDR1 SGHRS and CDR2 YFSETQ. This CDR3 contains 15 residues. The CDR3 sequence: CASSVTSGDYNEQFF. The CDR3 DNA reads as TGCGCCAGCAGCGTGACTAGCGGGGACTACAATGAGCAGTTCTTC.

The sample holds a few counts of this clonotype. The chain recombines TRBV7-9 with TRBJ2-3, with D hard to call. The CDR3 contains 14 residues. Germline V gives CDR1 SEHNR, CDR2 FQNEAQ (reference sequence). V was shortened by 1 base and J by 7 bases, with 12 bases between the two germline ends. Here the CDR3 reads CASSLEEAQNTQYF. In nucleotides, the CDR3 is TGTGCCAGCAGCTTAGAGGAAGCACAAAATACGCAGTATTTT.

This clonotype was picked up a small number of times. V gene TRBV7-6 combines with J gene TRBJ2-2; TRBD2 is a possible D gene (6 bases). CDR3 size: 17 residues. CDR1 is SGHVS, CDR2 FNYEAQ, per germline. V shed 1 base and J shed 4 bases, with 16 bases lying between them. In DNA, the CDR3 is TGTGCCAGCAGCTTAGTTGGCGGGACCCCAGCCACCGGGGAGCTGTTTTTT. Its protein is CASSLVGGTPATGELFF.

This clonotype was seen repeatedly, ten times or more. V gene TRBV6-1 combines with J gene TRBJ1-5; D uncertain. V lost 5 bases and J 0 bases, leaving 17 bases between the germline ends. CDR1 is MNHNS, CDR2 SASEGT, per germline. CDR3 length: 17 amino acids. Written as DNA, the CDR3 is TGTGCCAGCAGTCTATTTAGTCGTGCGTATAGCAATCAGCCCCAGCATTTT. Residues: CASSLFSRAYSNQPQHF.

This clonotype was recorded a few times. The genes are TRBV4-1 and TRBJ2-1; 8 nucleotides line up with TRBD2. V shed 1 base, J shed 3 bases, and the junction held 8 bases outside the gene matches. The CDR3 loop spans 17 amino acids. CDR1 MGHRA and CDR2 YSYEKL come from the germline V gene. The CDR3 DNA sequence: TGCGCCAGCAGCCAAGGCCTAACTAGCGGAATCTACAATGAGCAGTTCTTC. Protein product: CASSQGLTSGIYNEQFF.